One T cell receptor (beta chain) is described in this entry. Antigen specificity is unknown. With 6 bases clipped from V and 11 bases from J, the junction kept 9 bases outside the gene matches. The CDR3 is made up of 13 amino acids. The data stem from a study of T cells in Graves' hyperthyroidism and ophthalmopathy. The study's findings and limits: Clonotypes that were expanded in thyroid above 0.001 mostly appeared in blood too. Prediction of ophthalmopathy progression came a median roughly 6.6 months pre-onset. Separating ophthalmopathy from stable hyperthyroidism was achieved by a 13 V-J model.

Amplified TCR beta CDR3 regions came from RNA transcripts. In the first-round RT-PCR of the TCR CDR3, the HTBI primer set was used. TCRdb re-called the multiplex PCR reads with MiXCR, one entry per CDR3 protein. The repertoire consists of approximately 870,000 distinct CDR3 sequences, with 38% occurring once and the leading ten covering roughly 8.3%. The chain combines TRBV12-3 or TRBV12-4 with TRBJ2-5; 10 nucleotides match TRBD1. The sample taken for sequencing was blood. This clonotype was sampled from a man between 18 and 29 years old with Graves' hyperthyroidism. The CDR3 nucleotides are TGTGCCAGCAGCTACCGGGACAGGGGAAAGCAGTACTTC. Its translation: CASSYRDRGKQYF.